The 12 T cell receptor beta chains below come from one sample, sequenced in a study of cytomegalovirus exposure and HLA in healthy donors. A multiplex PCR was run with 60 Vbeta primers and 13 Jbeta primers. Repertoires were generated with immunoSEQ multiplex PCR, while TCRdb's copy carries only in-frame clones and drops some. Among around 300,000 clones listed, about 66% were seen once. The sample was PBMCs. The receptors stem from a female donor in good health and CMV-seronegative.

The gene calls are TRBV11-2 and TRBJ2-2; D is undetermined. Trimming shortened V by 5 bases and J by 2 bases, and 12 bases separated the two germline ends. The germline V gene has CDR1 SGHAT and CDR2 FQNNGV. The length of the CDR3 is 15 residues. The CDR3: CASSRDRVNTGELFF. Written as DNA, the CDR3 is TGTGCCAGCAGCCGTGATCGGGTCAACACCGGGGAGCTGTTTTTT.

This chain uses TRBV7-9 with TRBJ1-2, with 9 nucleotides matching TRBD1. Per the germline V gene, CDR1 is SEHNR and CDR2 is FQNEAQ (reference sequence). Losses at the gene ends were 6 bases for V and 3 bases for J; bases not matched to a gene: 2. The CDR3 length is 13 residues. The CDR3, as DNA: TGTGCCAGCAGACGGACAGGGGACTATGGCTACACCTTC. Protein product: CASRRTGDYGYTF.

This clone occurred a few times. The chain recombines TRBV4-2 with TRBJ2-5; D is ambiguous. The V end lost 4 bases, the J end lost 3 bases, and 6 bases lay between the germline ends. This CDR3 has 12 residues. Germline V CDR1 and CDR2: LGHNA, YNFKEQ. The CDR3 nucleotides are TGTGCCAGCAGCCCCTCTGAAGAGACCCAGTACTTC. Amino acid sequence: CASSPSEETQYF.

The chain uses TRBV9 and TRBJ2-3, with D perhaps TRBD2 (5 bases). There are 16 residues in the CDR3. V was trimmed by 2 bases and J by 0 bases, leaving 13 bases between them. CDR1 is SGDLS, CDR2 YYNGEE, per germline. This CDR3 is CASSVRADPSTDTQYF. Here the CDR3 DNA reads TGTGCCAGCAGCGTCAGAGCGGACCCCAGCACAGATACGCAGTATTTT.

This clone occurred a few times. The chain has TRBV5-1 and TRBJ2-7; 9 bases map to TRBD1. The J segment lost 6 bases and the V segment lost 7 bases, leaving 8 bases of the junction unmatched. This CDR3 has 13 residues. CDR1 SGHRS and CDR2 YFSETQ come from the germline V gene. In nucleotides, the CDR3 is TGCGCCAGCTCACAGGGGGCAGGTGTCGAGCAGTACTTC. Amino acid sequence: CASSQGAGVEQYF.

The gene calls are TRBV2 and TRBJ2-7; TRBD1 matches at 7 bases. This CDR3 region has 15 residues. Germline-derived CDR1 and CDR2 are SNHLY and FYNNEI. The J segment lost 2 bases and the V segment lost 2 bases, leaving 6 bases of the junction unmatched. The DNA for the CDR3 is TGTGCCAGCAGTGAAAGCCAGGGGGTGACCTACGAGCAGTACTTC. Translation gives CASSESQGVTYEQYF.

In its sample, this clone was seen a few times. This rearrangement joins TRBV6-6 to TRBJ2-7; perhaps TRBD1 as D (5 bases). Deletions cut 6 bases from V and 4 bases from J, with 22 bases between. This CDR3 region has 16 residues. In germline, CDR1 is MNHNY, CDR2 SVGAGI (reference sequence). The CDR3 is CASSLLFGAVMYEQYF. In nucleotides, the CDR3 is TGTGCCAGCAGCCTCCTGTTTGGGGCGGTAATGTACGAGCAGTACTTC.

V and J are TRBV5-4 and TRBJ2-1; possible D gene TRBD2, 5 bases. The V end lost 3 bases, the J end lost 6 bases, and 10 bases lay between the germline ends. The CDR3 is made up of 13 amino acids. Per the germline V gene, CDR1 is SGHNT and CDR2 is YYREEE (reference sequence). In nucleotides, the CDR3 is TGTGCCAGCAGCTCACTAGGCGGCAATGAGCAGTTCTTC. Translated: CASSSLGGNEQFF. Variable domain in full (rest from reference TRBV5-4 and TRBJ2-1): ETGVTQSPTHLIKTRGQQVTLRCSSQSGHNTVSWYQQALGQGPQFIFQYYREEENGRGNFPPRFSGLQFPNYSSELNVNALELDDSALYLCASSSLGGNEQFFGPGTRLTVL.

V usage is TRBV28 and J usage is TRBJ2-7; tentatively, D is TRBD2 (6 bases). This CDR3 spans 19 amino acids. Per the germline V gene, CDR1 is MDHEN and CDR2 is SYDVKM. V shed 3 bases and J shed 0 bases, with 24 bases lying between them. CDR3 nucleotide sequence: TGTGCCAGCAGTTTTTCCTCCAATACCGGGACTCTATTCTCCTACGAGCAGTACTTC. Translation: CASSFSSNTGTLFSYEQYF.

The chain carries TRBV12-5 and TRBJ1-5; possible D gene TRBD1, 6 bases. Trimming took 7 bases from V and 6 from J, leaving 13 bases between them. Germline V gene data show CDR1 as LGHNT and CDR2 as FRNRAP. The CDR3 is 13 amino acids. CDR3 sequence: CASVLQGSQPQHF. The CDR3 DNA is TGTGCTAGTGTCCTACAGGGAAGTCAGCCCCAGCATTTT.

The genes are TRBV4-1 and TRBJ1-6; D unclear. V lost 5 bases to trimming and J lost 7 bases, with 15 bases between them. The CDR3 sequence is 15 residues long. CDR1 MGHRA and CDR2 YSYEKL come from the germline V gene. CDR3: CASSSLTAPNSPLHF. CDR3 DNA sequence: TGCGCCAGCAGCTCACTGACTGCGCCAAATTCACCCCTCCACTTT.

Concerning this clone itself: At one end, the junction sequence differs from germline, possibly due to a read error. The chain joins TRBV7-9 to TRBJ2-1; TRBD1 matches 12 bases. Germline-derived CDR1 and CDR2 are SEHNR and FQNEAQ (reference sequence). The CDR3 is 16 residues long. CDR3 bases: TGTTCCAGCAGCTTAATTGGGACAGGGGGCAACAATGAGCAGTTCTTC. Encoded protein: CSSSLIGTGGNNEQFF. The full variable domain, with the rest looked up from reference TRBV7-9 and TRBJ2-1, is DTGVSQNPRHKITKRGQNVTFRCDPISEHNRLYWYRQTLGQGPEFLTYFQNEAQLEKSRLLSDRFSAERPKGSFSTLEIQRTEQGDSAMYLCSSSLIGTGGNNEQFFGPGTRLTVL.